The present T cell receptor beta chain was sequenced within a study of cytotoxic CD8 clonotypes in ibrutinib-treated CLL. Some clones are missing from TCRdb's copy, which holds only in-frame ones; the method was immunoSEQ multiplex PCR. This table holds roughly 190,000 clones, around 72% found once. V trimming: 4 bases; J trimming: 1 base; junction bases outside the gene matches: 9. The CDR3 is 17 residues long. Germline V gene lookup returns CDR1 SGHDN and CDR2 FVKESK. This sample comprised PBMCs, obtained after 24 months of ibrutinib treatment. The sequence derives from a human donor with chronic lymphocytic leukemia. The chain recombines TRBV14 with TRBJ2-2; 7 bases match TRBD2. This chain's CDR3 is CASSPYLSGVNTGELFF. The CDR3 nucleotides read TGTGCCAGCAGCCCCTACTTGAGCGGGGTGAACACCGGGGAGCTGTTTTTT.